These 18 T cell receptor beta chains were all obtained from the same sample, sequenced in a study of beta chain features in type 1 diabetes. General observations from the study: Shortening of TCRB CDR3s, moderate but significant, appeared in all four CD4+ subsets of Type 1 diabetes patients.

Sequencing targeted expressed TCRB transcripts, as all isolated RNA had been reverse transcribed. TCRdb's table, derived via immunoSEQ multiplex PCR, lists solely in-frame clones and lacks some. In the table there are roughly 300,000 clones, roughly an eighth of which are singletons. What these receptors recognize is not known. The material sequenced was naive CD4+ T cells from blood. The origin of the receptors is a man under 40 with type 1 diabetes.

The V and J genes are TRBV6-5 and TRBJ2-5, with D possibly TRBD2 on 5 matching bases. Trimming took off 0 bases at V and 2 bases at J, with 7 bases between the two ends. The CDR3 covers 14 residues. CDR1 is MNHEY and CDR2 is SVGAGI in the germline V gene. The CDR3 nucleotides read TGTGCCAGCAGTTACTCGGCGGGTCAAGAGACCCAGTACTTC. This sequence encodes CASSYSAGQETQYF.

The V call is TRBV28, the J call TRBJ2-5, with 9 bases fitting TRBD1. The CDR3 loop spans 15 amino acids. Germline CDR1 MDHEN, CDR2 SYDVKM. The trim removed 5 bases at V and 5 bases at J, leaving 9 bases unmatched. The CDR3 DNA reads as TGTGCCAGCAGTCAAGCACAGGGGGCGGGGGAGACCCAGTACTTC. This translates into CASSQAQGAGETQYF.

This clone was counted a few times. The chain couples TRBV7-6 to TRBJ2-7; 9 bases map to TRBD2. CDR3 size: 16 residues. Germline V gene sequence: CDR1 SGHVS, CDR2 FNYEAQ. The J segment lost 4 bases and the V segment lost 0 bases, leaving 7 bases of the junction unmatched. The chain's CDR3 is CASSLAPLAGTYEQYF. As DNA, the CDR3 is TGTGCCAGCAGCTTAGCGCCGCTAGCGGGAACTTACGAGCAGTACTTC.

This clone has a handful of counts. This sequence joins TRBV30 and TRBJ2-2; 10 bases are shared with TRBD2. This CDR3 contains 15 residues. CDR1 and CDR2 (germline): GTSNPN, SVGIG (reference sequence). Germline trimming cut 3 bases from V and 7 bases from J; bases unmatched to any gene: 8. The CDR3: CAWRASGSGVGELFF. The CDR3 DNA reads TGTGCCTGGAGGGCTAGCGGGAGTGGTGTCGGGGAGCTGTTTTTT.

The V and J genes are TRBV5-4 and TRBJ1-2; 8 bases are shared with TRBD1. With V trimmed by 0 bases and J by 8 bases, 9 bases remained unmatched. The length of the CDR3 is 15 residues. CDR1 is SGHNT and CDR2 is YYREEE in the germline V gene (reference sequence). This CDR3 reads CASSLGVDRVIGYTF. The CDR3 region has the DNA TGTGCCAGCAGCTTGGGGGTGGACAGGGTGATCGGCTACACCTTC. The variable domain in full, completed from reference TRBV5-4 and TRBJ1-2, reads ETGVTQSPTHLIKTRGQQVTLRCSSQSGHNTVSWYQQALGQGPQFIFQYYREEENGRGNFPPRFSGLQFPNYSSELNVNALELDDSALYLCASSLGVDRVIGYTFGSGTRLTVV.

The V and J genes are TRBV18 and TRBJ1-2, with TRBD1 as a possible D gene (6 bases). V lost 1 base and J 6 bases, leaving 15 bases between the germline ends. The CDR3 sequence is 15 residues long. In germline, CDR1 is KGHSH, CDR2 LQKENI. The CDR3 nucleotides are TGTGCCAGCTCACCACAGGCGGGGGGCCGGGATGGCTACACCTTC. Translation gives CASSPQAGGRDGYTF.

This clone has just a few counts. This rearrangement joins TRBV6-5 to TRBJ2-5; no clear D gene. Trimming cost V 7 bases and J 6 bases, with 9 bases left between them. Germline assignment: CDR1 MNHEY and CDR2 SVGAGI. CDR3 size: 11 residues. The CDR3 loop reads CASISGQTQYF. The CDR3 region has the DNA TGTGCCAGCATCTCAGGCCAGACCCAGTACTTC.

The chain carries TRBV30 and TRBJ2-7, with D unresolved. The germline V gene encodes CDR1 GTSNPN and CDR2 SVGIG (reference sequence). V was trimmed by 0 bases and J by 0 bases, leaving 12 bases between them. The CDR3 consists of 15 residues. Written as DNA, the CDR3 is TGTGCCTGGAGTGTAGTAACACGAAGCTCCTACGAGCAGTACTTC. Residues: CAWSVVTRSSYEQYF. The complete variable domain, with remaining parts taken from reference TRBV30 and TRBJ2-7, reads SQTIHQWPATLVQPVGSPLSLECTVEGTSNPNLYWYRQAAGRGLQLLFYSVGIGQISSEVPQNLSASRPQDRQFILSSKKLLLSDSGFYLCAWSVVTRSSYEQYFGPGTRLTVT.

This clone was picked up a small number of times. The genes are TRBV14 and TRBJ1-2; TRBD1 matches at 12 bases. Per the germline V gene, CDR1 is SGHDN and CDR2 is FVKESK. This CDR3 comprises 15 residues. V lost 1 base, J lost 5 bases, and 2 bases stayed unmatched. The CDR3 sequence: CASSQAGQGAYGYTF. The DNA for the CDR3 is TGTGCCAGCAGCCAAGCGGGACAGGGGGCTTATGGCTACACCTTC.

This clone has only a few counts. The chain's CDR3 is CASNRIWNEKLFF. For the CDR3, the DNA is TGTGCCAGCAACAGGATCTGGAATGAAAAACTGTTTTTT. This sequence joins TRBV2 and TRBJ1-4; D may be TRBD1 (5 bases). The CDR3 extends over 13 amino acids. The V gene lost 7 bases and the J gene lost 5 bases, with 11 bases spanning the gap. Germline V gives CDR1 SNHLY, CDR2 FYNNEI.

This clone was counted a few times. The chain combines TRBV5-1 with TRBJ1-1; D is possibly TRBD1 (6 bases). The length of the CDR3 is 14 residues. Germline V lookup: CDR1 SGHRS, CDR2 YFSETQ. V was clipped by 1 base and J by 2 bases, with 9 bases between them. The CDR3 coding sequence is TGCGCCAGCAGCTTGCAGGGGACCAACACTGAAGCTTTCTTT. Amino acids: CASSLQGTNTEAFF.

The V call is TRBV4-3, the J call TRBJ1-2; no firm D call. Trimming took off 3 bases at V and 1 base at J, with 15 bases between the two ends. Germline CDR1 reads LGHNA; CDR2 reads YSLEER. CDR3 length: 16 amino acids. The CDR3 here is CASSQEASRFNYGYTF. As DNA, the CDR3 is TGCGCCAGCAGCCAGGAGGCGTCCAGGTTTAACTATGGCTACACCTTC.

This clone was seen a few times. The V gene is TRBV9, the J gene TRBJ1-5, with a tentative D call TRBD1 (6 bases). The CDR3 totals 14 residues. The V gene's germline CDR1 is SGDLS and CDR2 YYNGEE. The V end was cut by 1 base, the J end by 4 bases, with 9 bases between. CDR3: CASSVSDRNQPQHF. The DNA for the CDR3 is TGTGCCAGCAGCGTAAGCGACAGGAATCAGCCCCAGCATTTT.

The J gene is TRBJ1-2, the V gene TRBV4-1, with unresolved D. In germline, CDR1 is MGHRA, CDR2 YSYEKL. Trimming stripped 1 base from V and 1 base from J, with 13 bases between. The length of the CDR3 is 16 residues. The chain's CDR3 is CASSQVLTPVNYGYTF. CDR3 in DNA: TGCGCCAGCAGCCAAGTATTAACACCCGTTAACTATGGCTACACCTTC.

This clone showed up just a few times. J is TRBJ2-5 and V is TRBV9; tentative D call: TRBD2 (6 bases). The CDR3 length is 14 residues. Germline loops: CDR1 SGDLS, CDR2 YYNGEE. V lost 4 bases to trimming and J lost 5 bases, with 15 bases between them. CDR3 sequence: CASSRGSGQETQYF. The CDR3 DNA reads TGTGCCAGCAGCCGGGGGTCGGGTCAGGAGACCCAGTACTTC. The whole variable domain, filled in from reference TRBV9 and TRBJ2-5, reads DSGVTQTPKHLITATGQRVTLRCSPRSGDLSVYWYQQSLDQGLQFLIQYYNGEERAKGNILERFSAQQFPDLHSELNLSSLELGDSALYFCASSRGSGQETQYFGPGTRLLVL.

V usage is TRBV6-4 and J usage is TRBJ2-1, with D uncertain. Trimming stripped 2 bases from V and 8 bases from J, with 10 bases between. The germline V gene has CDR1 MRHNA and CDR2 SNTAGT. This CDR3 contains 13 residues. The CDR3 reads CASSDERSDEQFF. The CDR3 DNA reads TGTGCCAGCAGTGACGAGAGGTCAGATGAGCAGTTCTTC.

The chain joins TRBV27 to TRBJ1-2; D remains ambiguous. Per the germline V gene, CDR1 is MNHEY and CDR2 is SMNVEV (reference sequence). CDR3 length: 12 residues. Deletions cut 8 bases from V and 3 bases from J, with 10 bases between. For the CDR3, the DNA is TGTGCCAGCGTCGGGAAAGACTATGGCTACACCTTC. Its protein is CASVGKDYGYTF.

The chain employs TRBV27 and TRBJ1-2, with D possibly TRBD1 on 6 matching bases. Between the trimmed V and J ends, which lost 0 bases and 4 bases, there was a span of 12 bases. The CDR3 consists of 15 residues. Germline CDR1 MNHEY, CDR2 SMNVEV (reference sequence). CDR3 coding DNA: TGTGCCAGCAGTTTATCAACAGGGAGTTTCTATGGCTACACCTTC. Protein product: CASSLSTGSFYGYTF.